The following is a T cell receptor (beta chain) sequence with its context. Its antigen remains undetermined. No qualities accompany the bases; no much larger clone lies one base away. The sample originates from a study of T cell responses to AZD1222 COVID-19 vaccine (dated by TCRdb to the early 2020s). About the full investigation: TCR sequencing covered 230 to 250 trial participants: some 210 given two doses of AZD1222 and some 25 given two doses of MenACWY control vaccine. Trial participants were enrolled into age subgroups of 18-55, 56-69 and 70-plus years, which contained about 150, 27 and 61 TCR-sequenced participants, respectively. General study outcomes and caveats: Spike-specific TCR breadth and depth rose significantly after two AZD1222 doses compared with day 0 and with MenACWY recipients. Nearly half of unique spike-specific TCRs reportedly recognized epitopes outside regions mutated in the B.1.351 and B.1.1.7 variants. CD4 TCRs associated with the vaccine covered the entire spike protein, and the dominant responses were in regions 160-218 and 743-854. Most participants were white British and females outnumbered males, and the authors suggested that clonal diversity may have been underestimated. No day 14 peak-response samples were available, so repertoires were characterized only after the peak T cell response. In the small 56-69-year group, the increase in depth fell short of significance, most likely because of low power. Conclusions about previously exposed vaccinees are limited, since just 6 or 7 AZD1222 recipients were seropositive for SARS-CoV-2 at baseline.

From the germline V gene (reference sequence), CDR1 is GTSNPN and CDR2 is SVGIG. The CDR3 has 13 amino acids, counting the end cysteine and phenylalanine. The DNA shown is the 39-base CDR3, in frame from base 1. The trim is 2 bases for V and 6 bases for J, with a gap of 13 bases between the germline ends. In light of the paper, this sample's time point label describes: about 28 days (+/-7) after the second vaccine dose. The treatment or condition label, as the study defines it: meningococcal conjugate vaccine given as trial control. Vaccinee samples came from UK trials COV001 and COV002, including a single-blind randomized controlled phase 2/3 trial of AZD1222 (ChAdOx1 nCoV-19) in healthy adults. For TCRbeta chain sequencing, PBMC samples were collected from trial participants at day 0 and at day 28 after the second dose. The CDR3 regions of human TCRbeta chains were analyzed by immunosequencing. The authors' analysis ran thus. TCRs in the repertoires were matched against a reference library of SARS-CoV-2-specific TCRs that had been generated with the MIRA antigen-specificity platform. Breadth was defined as the fraction of unique TCRs that were SARS-CoV-2-associated. Depth was defined as the fraction of total T cells that were SARS-CoV-2-associated. Using the MIRA data, each spike-specific TCR was mapped to the spike region that the TCR reacts to and placed in a CD4 or CD8 class. Log10-transformed breadth and depth values were compared by one-way ANOVA with Sidak's multiple comparisons tests. Here the immuneACCESS table is served through TCRdb, limited to in-frame sequences with V and J called. Missing clones are a known gap in these copies; in checked studies unresolved V genes cover under half, and the rest lacks a known reason. V and J calls and clone size are copied from that table; D and trimming were computed from the DNA. This sample holds about 200,000 clones; approximately 94% were observed only once. In total, the top ten clones hold over 1.5% of the sample.

The origin of this receptor is an adult who received the MenACWY meningococcal vaccine as a control. Sequences were derived from peripheral blood, sampled 28 days after the second dose of the MenACWY control vaccine. The chain employs TRBV30 and TRBJ1-1; no D gene is confidently identified. The CDR3 region: CAWSLGFMAEAFF. The nucleotide sequence is given as TGTGCCTGGAGTTTGGGGTTCATGGCTGAAGCTTTCTTT.